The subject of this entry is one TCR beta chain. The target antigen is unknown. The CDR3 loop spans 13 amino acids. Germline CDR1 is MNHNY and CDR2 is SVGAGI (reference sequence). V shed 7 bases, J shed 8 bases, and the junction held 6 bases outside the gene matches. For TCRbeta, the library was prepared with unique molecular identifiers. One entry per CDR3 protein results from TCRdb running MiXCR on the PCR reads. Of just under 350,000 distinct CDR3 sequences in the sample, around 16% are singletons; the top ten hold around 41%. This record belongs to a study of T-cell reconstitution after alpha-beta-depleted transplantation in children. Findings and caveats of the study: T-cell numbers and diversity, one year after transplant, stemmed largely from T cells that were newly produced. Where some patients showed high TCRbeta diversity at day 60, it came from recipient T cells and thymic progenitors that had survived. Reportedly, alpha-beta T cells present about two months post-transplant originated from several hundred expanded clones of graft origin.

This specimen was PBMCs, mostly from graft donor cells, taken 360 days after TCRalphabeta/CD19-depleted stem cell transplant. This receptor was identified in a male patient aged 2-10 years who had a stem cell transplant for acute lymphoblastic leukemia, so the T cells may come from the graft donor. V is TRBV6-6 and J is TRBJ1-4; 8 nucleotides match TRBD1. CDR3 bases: TGTGCCAGCACGACAGGGGTTGAAGAAAAACTGTTTTTT. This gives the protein CASTTGVEEKLFF.